The next 10 T cell receptor beta chains were all read from a single sample in a study of OX40 agonist ivuxolimab in advanced cancers. Sequenced by immunoSEQ multiplex PCR; TCRdb stores in-frame clones only, minus some. The data hold about 38,000 clones, with 85% observed a single time. The sample was CD4+ or CD8+ T cells sorted from blood, taken in a trial of the OX40 agonist ivuxolimab. These receptors were obtained from an adult with an advanced solid tumor such as melanoma, head and neck, liver or kidney cancer.

The rearrangement links TRBV6-1 to TRBJ2-1; D perhaps matches TRBD1 (6 bases). CDR1 is MNHNS, CDR2 SASEGT, per germline. This CDR3 region has 12 residues. Trimming left V 6 bases short and J 5 bases short, with 8 bases between. In DNA, the CDR3 is TGTGCCAGCAGGGACAGTAACAATGAGCAGTTCTTC. This gives the protein CASRDSNNEQFF.

The chain has TRBV27 and TRBJ1-2, with D possibly being TRBD1 (6 bases). V lost 1 base and J lost 1, with 10 bases in between. From germline, CDR1 is MNHEY and CDR2 SMNVEV (reference sequence). The CDR3 has 15 residues. CDR3: CASSLFGQNNYGYTF. The CDR3 coding sequence is TGTGCCAGCAGTTTATTCGGACAGAATAACTATGGCTACACCTTC.

This clone showed up just a few times. This rearrangement joins TRBV6-1 to TRBJ1-5; maybe TRBD1 (6 bases). The length of the CDR3 is 13 residues. Trimming left V 4 bases short and J 2 bases short, with 6 bases between. Germline CDR1 MNHNS, CDR2 SASEGT. The CDR3 loop reads CASSGTGNQPQHF. CDR3 nucleotides: TGTGCCAGCAGTGGGACAGGCAATCAGCCCCAGCATTTT.

This clone was seen once. V is TRBV7-3 and J is TRBJ1-2; 7 nucleotides match TRBD1. Germline V gives CDR1 SGHTA, CDR2 FQGTGA. CDR3 length equals 13 residues. After removal of 4 bases from V and 3 bases from J, the junction contained 2 bases not matched to a gene. The CDR3 region is CASSSGTDYGYTF. CDR3 DNA sequence: TGTGCCAGCAGCTCAGGGACAGACTATGGCTACACCTTC.

The rearrangement links TRBV5-1 to TRBJ2-7; 9 nucleotides match TRBD1. V trimming: 2 bases; J trimming: 5 bases; junction bases outside the gene matches: 5. CDR1 is SGHRS, CDR2 YFSETQ, per germline. The CDR3 covers 14 residues. The CDR3 DNA sequence: TGCGCCAGCAGCTTCGGGACAGGGTCCAACGAGCAGTACTTC. This codes for CASSFGTGSNEQYF.

V gene TRBV2 combines with J gene TRBJ2-5, with TRBD2 matching 7 bases. The length of the CDR3 is 14 residues. The V gene end was trimmed by 3 bases and the J gene end by 2 bases; junction bases not matched to a gene: 3. Germline assignment: CDR1 SNHLY and CDR2 FYNNEI. CDR3 nucleotide sequence: TGTGCCAGCAGTGAGGGACTATCTCAAGAGACCCAGTACTTC. Translating it yields CASSEGLSQETQYF.

This clone was recorded only once. J is TRBJ2-3 and V is TRBV10-3; D possibly corresponds to TRBD2 (7 bases). Germline-derived CDR1 and CDR2 are ENHRY and SYGVKD. Trimming removed 0 bases at V and 0 bases at J, with 19 bases between. The CDR3 runs 19 residues. The CDR3 protein is CAISESRGGPTTSTDTQYF. DNA of the CDR3: TGTGCCATCAGTGAGTCGAGGGGGGGCCCCACCACTAGCACAGATACGCAGTATTTT.

The rearrangement joins TRBV5-5 to TRBJ2-5; D gene unclear. Germline V gene sequence: CDR1 SGHKS, CDR2 YYEKEE (reference sequence). This CDR3 contains 13 residues. Trimming pared 4 bases from V and 3 bases from J, leaving 10 bases between. The CDR3 nucleotides are TGTGCCAGCAGCCCTCAGTATAAAGAGACCCAGTACTTC. It specifies CASSPQYKETQYF.

The rearrangement joins TRBV7-3 to TRBJ2-1; D gene uncertain. Trimming pared 4 bases from V and 0 bases from J, leaving 10 bases between. Germline assignment: CDR1 SGHTA and CDR2 FQGTGA. CDR3 length: 15 residues. DNA for the CDR3: TGTGCCAGCAGCTCGATGCCTAGCTCCTACAATGAGCAGTTCTTC. Its protein product is CASSSMPSSYNEQFF.

The chain uses TRBV5-1 and TRBJ1-1; a possible D gene is TRBD1 (6 bases). There are 13 residues in the CDR3. Germline assignment: CDR1 SGHRS and CDR2 YFSETQ. Trimming took off 3 bases at V and 8 bases at J, with 14 bases between the two ends. For the CDR3, the DNA is TGCGCCAGCAGCTGGGGAGGGACAAACGAAGCTTTCTTT. It yields the protein CASSWGGTNEAFF.